These 7 T cell receptor beta chains came from one sample sequenced in a study of OX40 agonist ivuxolimab in advanced cancers. Libraries were prepared by immunoSEQ multiplex PCR; TCRdb keeps only in-frame clonotypes and omits some of them. The data hold tens of thousands of clones, with roughly 81% observed a single time. The source material was CD4+ or CD8+ T cells sorted from blood, sampled in a trial of the OX40 agonist ivuxolimab. Source of these receptors: an adult with an advanced solid tumor such as melanoma, head and neck, liver or kidney cancer.

The genes are TRBV5-1 and TRBJ2-3; 10 bases are shared with TRBD1. This CDR3 has 15 amino acids. In germline, CDR1 is SGHRS, CDR2 YFSETQ. J gave up 2 bases and V 3 bases, and 3 bases lay outside the gene matches. The CDR3 nucleotides are TGCGCCAGCAGCTCAGGACAGGGGGACACAGATACGCAGTATTTT. Its translation: CASSSGQGDTDTQYF.

V usage is TRBV5-1 and J usage is TRBJ2-3; D unresolved. V was pared by 4 bases and J by 2 bases, with 11 bases between. Per germline, CDR1 SGHRS and CDR2 YFSETQ. The CDR3 is 14 amino acids. CDR3 DNA: TGCGCCAGCAGCCCCGGCGAGATCACAGATACGCAGTATTTT. Its translation: CASSPGEITDTQYF.

J is TRBJ2-7 and V is TRBV6-5; unclear D gene. The CDR3 runs to 16 residues. CDR1 is MNHEY, CDR2 SVGAGI, per germline. The V end was cut by 2 bases, the J end by 6 bases, with 20 bases between. The CDR3 sequence: CASSYGVAVRMGEQYF. The CDR3 region has the DNA TGTGCCAGCAGTTACGGAGTCGCAGTTAGGATGGGCGAGCAGTACTTC.

V usage is TRBV4-2 and J usage is TRBJ1-6, with TRBD1 matching 9 bases. Germline CDR1 LGHNA, CDR2 YNFKEQ. Trimming cost V 2 bases and J 7 bases; bases outside gene matches: 6. This CDR3 has 16 residues. For the CDR3, the DNA is TGTGCCAGCAGCCAAACGATGGACAGGGGAAATTCACCCCTCCACTTT. Amino acids: CASSQTMDRGNSPLHF.

The chain is built from TRBV21-1 and TRBJ1-6. TRBV21-1 is described as a pseudogene. This CDR3 region has 12 residues. CDR3 region: CASNPGYSPLHF. The CDR3 DNA follows: TGTGCCAGCAATCCGGGATATTCACCCCTCCACTTT.

This clone has only one observation. The CDR3 region is CASSQAGLAGLDEQFF. CDR3 coding DNA: TGCGCCAGCAGCCAAGCGGGACTAGCGGGTCTCGATGAGCAGTTCTTC. The V gene is TRBV4-1, the J gene TRBJ2-1, with 12 bases aligning to TRBD2. The CDR3 covers 16 residues. V shed 1 base, J shed 8 bases, and the junction held 6 bases outside the gene matches. In germline, CDR1 is MGHRA, CDR2 YSYEKL.

Regarding this clone: One end of the junction fails to match germline, which may point to a read error. The chain links TRBV2 to TRBJ2-1; 9 bases map to TRBD2. From germline, CDR1 is SNHLY and CDR2 FYNNEI. The CDR3 length is 14 residues. The CDR3 protein is CASREGTSRSEQLF. The CDR3 DNA sequence: TGTGCCAGCAGGGAGGGGACTAGCCGGAGTGAGCAGCTCTTC.